This T cell receptor (beta chain) was sequenced during a study of blood T cells in healthy people across ages. Sample-barcoded 5' priming and a J-beta primer mix drove a second PCR of roughly 7 to 11 cycles. In TCRdb, the 5' RACE reads were re-called with MiXCR into one record per CDR3 protein. Among some 890,000 distinct CDR3 sequences, just under 30% were seen once, and the ten largest hold approximately 10%. CDR3 length: 11 residues. V dropped 5 bases and J dropped 8 bases, with 9 bases sitting between them. CDR1 and CDR2 (germline): DFQATT, SNEGSKA (reference sequence). Each donor was a healthy Caucasian individual from Russia, aged about 6 to 95. This sample was shared with a second study, whose subject was T cells of mothers and their children.

The source material was blood. The sequence derives from a woman aged 40-49 years in good health. V and J are TRBV20-1 and TRBJ1-4, with D tentatively TRBD1 (5 bases). The CDR3 reads CSAWDQEKLFF. CDR3 bases: TGCAGTGCTTGGGACCAAGAAAAACTGTTTTTT.